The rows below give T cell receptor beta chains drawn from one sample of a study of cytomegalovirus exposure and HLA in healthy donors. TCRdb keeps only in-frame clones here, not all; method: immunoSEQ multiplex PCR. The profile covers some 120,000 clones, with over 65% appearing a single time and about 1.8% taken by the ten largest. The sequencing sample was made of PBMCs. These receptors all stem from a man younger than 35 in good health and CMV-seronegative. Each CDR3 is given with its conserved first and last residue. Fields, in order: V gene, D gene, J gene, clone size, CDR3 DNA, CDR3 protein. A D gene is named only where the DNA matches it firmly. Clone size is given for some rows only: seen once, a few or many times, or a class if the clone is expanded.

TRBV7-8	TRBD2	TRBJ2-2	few	TGTGCCAGCAGCCCCGGGACTAGCGGGGAAATCGGGGAGCTGTTTTTT	CASSPGTSGEIGELFF
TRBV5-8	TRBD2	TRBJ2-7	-	TGTGCCAGCAGCTTGGCACTAGCGGGGGGCTACGAGCAGTACTTC	CASSLALAGGYEQYF
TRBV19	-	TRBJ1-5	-	TGTGCCAGTAGAGACCTCTCCGAGGGTCGTACCCAGCATTTT	CASRDLSEGRTQHF
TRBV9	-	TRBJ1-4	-	TGTGCCAGCAGCGTAGGGCAGGGAAATGAAAAACTGTTTTTT	CASSVGQGNEKLFF
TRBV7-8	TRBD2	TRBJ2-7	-	TGTGCCAGCAGCTCCACCCGAGCGGGGGAGCAGTACTTC	CASSSTRAGEQYF
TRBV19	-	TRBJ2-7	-	TGTGCCAGTAGCGCCGTTGGGGGCGTCGAGCAGTACTTC	CASSAVGGVEQYF
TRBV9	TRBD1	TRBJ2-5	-	TGTGCCAGCAGCGTCGGACAGGGGGCCTACCAAGAGACCCAGTACTTC	CASSVGQGAYQETQYF
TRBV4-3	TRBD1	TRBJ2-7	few	TGCGCCAGCAGCCGCACCGGGACAGGCTCCTACGAGCAGTACTTC	CASSRTGTGSYEQYF
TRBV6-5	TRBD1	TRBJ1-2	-	TGTGCCAGCAGTTACTCCGACAGGGCGGATGGCTACACCTTC	CASSYSDRADGYTF
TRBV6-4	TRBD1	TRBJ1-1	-	TGTGCCAGCAGAGTCGGGACAGGGGACACTGAAGCTTTCTTT	CASRVGTGDTEAFF
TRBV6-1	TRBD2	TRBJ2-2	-	TGTGCCAGCAGTGAATCCAGCGGGGGGACCGGGGAGCTGTTTTTT	CASSESSGGTGELFF
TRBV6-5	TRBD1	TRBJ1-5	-	TGTGCCAGTGGACAGGTCCCCGATCAGCCCCAGCATTTT	CASGQVPDQPQHF
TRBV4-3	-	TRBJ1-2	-	TGCGCCAGCAGCCAAGACTATCCGAGGAACCCCTATGGCTACACCTTC	CASSQDYPRNPYGYTF
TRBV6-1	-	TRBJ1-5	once	TGTGCCAGCAGTTCGAATCAGCCCCAGCATTTT	CASSSNQPQHF
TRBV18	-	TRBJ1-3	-	TGTGCCAGCTCACCATTAGACACTTCTGGAAACACCATATATTTT	CASSPLDTSGNTIYF
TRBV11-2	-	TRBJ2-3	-	TGTGCCAGCAGCCCAAGGATGGAGACAGATACGCAGTATTTT	CASSPRMETDTQYF
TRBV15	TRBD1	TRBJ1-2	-	TGTGCCACCAGCAGAGATCGATCTGGGACAGGAAGAACCTACACCTTC	CATSRDRSGTGRTYTF
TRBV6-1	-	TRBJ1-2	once	TGTGCCAGCAGTGAAGCGGGGGGGCGCGGCTACACCTTC	CASSEAGGRGYTF
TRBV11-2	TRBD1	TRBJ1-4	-	TGTGCCAGCAGCTTTCGGACAGGCATCCTTTTCCCTAATGAAAAACTGTTTTTT	CASSFRTGILFPNEKLFF
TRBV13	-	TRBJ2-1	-	TGTGCCAGTAGCACGGGGAATGAGCAGTTCTTC	CASSTGNEQFF
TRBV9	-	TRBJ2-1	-	TGTGCCAGCAGCGCCTCCGGGGGGCCCTCCTACAATGAGCAGTTCTTC	CASSASGGPSYNEQFF
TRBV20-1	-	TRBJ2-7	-	TGCAGTGCTGGCCCCTACGAGCAGTACTTC	CSAGPYEQYF
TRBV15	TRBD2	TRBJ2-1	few	TGTGCCACCAGCAGAGATCTCGAGCGGGGCGTCTCCTACAATGAGCAGTTCTTC	CATSRDLERGVSYNEQFF
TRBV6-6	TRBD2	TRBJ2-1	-	TGTGCCAGCAGTTACTCGGCGAGCGGGGGGTACAATGAGCAGTTCTTC	CASSYSASGGYNEQFF
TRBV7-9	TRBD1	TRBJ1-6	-	TGTGCCAGCAGCCTGACAGGGGAGAATTCACCCCTCCACTTT	CASSLTGENSPLHF
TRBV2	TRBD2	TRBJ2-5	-	TGTGCCAGTTTGACTAGCGGGGTCGAGACCCAGTACTTC	CASLTSGVETQYF
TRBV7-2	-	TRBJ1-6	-	TGTGCCAGCAGCCCCTGGACAGTAAATTCACCCCTCCACTTT	CASSPWTVNSPLHF
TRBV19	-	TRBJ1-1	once	TGTGCCAGTAGCCTAGGGAGGAACACTGAAGCTTTCTTT	CASSLGRNTEAFF
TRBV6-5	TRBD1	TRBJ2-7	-	TGTGCCAGCAGTCCCTACAGGGGAGTGAAGGTCGAGCAGTACTTC	CASSPYRGVKVEQYF
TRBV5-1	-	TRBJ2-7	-	TGCGCCAGCAGCTCAACCCTAGACGAGCAGTACTTC	CASSSTLDEQYF
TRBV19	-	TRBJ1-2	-	TGTGCCAGTAGTCCGGACATGGACTATGGCTACACCTTC	CASSPDMDYGYTF
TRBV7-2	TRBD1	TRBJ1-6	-	TGTGCCAGCAGCATACAGGGGGCAGGTAATTCACCCCTCCACTTT	CASSIQGAGNSPLHF